Only one count was recorded for the clone carrying this T cell receptor (beta chain). Participant-reported clinical history was the basis for cohort assignment. Authors' data handling: Reference gene primer amplification yielded estimated nucleated cell counts. The assay was immunoSEQ multiplex PCR, and TCRdb's table has in-frame clones only and misses some. The V and J calls and clone size were taken over from that table, and D and trimming were inferred from the DNA. The data contain about 270,000 clones, about 90% of them seen just once; the ten biggest clones take up roughly 4%. The record originates from a study of blood T cell repertoires in COVID-19. CDR1 MGHRA and CDR2 YSYEKL come from the germline V gene. Trimming left V 6 bases short and J 2 bases short, with 17 bases between. CDR3 length equals 16 residues.

This sequence joins TRBV4-1 and TRBJ2-1, with D tentatively TRBD1 (5 bases). This clonotype was sampled from a young woman with acute COVID-19. Input material: PBMCs or T cells enriched from blood (not recorded which). CDR3 sequence reads: CASRPQTAGTYNEQFF. The DNA of the CDR3 is TGCGCCAGCAGACCCCAAACCGCAGGGACCTACAATGAGCAGTTCTTC.